This T cell receptor (beta chain) was obtained from a study of blood T cell repertoires in COVID-19. The table came from immunoSEQ multiplex PCR; TCRdb's copy has only in-frame clones and leaves some out. The sample holds about 240,000 clones; 85% to 95% are singletons and the top ten take 0.83%. The germline gives CDR1 MNHNS, CDR2 SASEGT. The CDR3 runs to 15 residues. V lost 3 bases and J lost 3, with 12 bases in between. The rearrangement joins TRBV6-1 to TRBJ1-5, with no clear D. Sequencing input: peripheral blood. The receptor comes from a man between 25 and 39 years old with COVID-19, enrolled during active disease. The CDR3 bases are TGTGCCAGCAGTGATTGGGTGGAGGACAATCAGCCCCAGCATTTT. It is translated as CASSDWVEDNQPQHF.